This TCR beta chain is drawn from a study of metastatic and nonmetastatic thyroid tumors. Background on the study: Where malignant and benign thyroid patients were concerned, repertoires were compared across blood and tumor or nodule tissue.

This clone came up many times. No antigen is known for it. In the original analysis: A classifier of distant metastasis in papillary thyroid cancer was built from CDR3 differences (across clinicopathological groups). From the PCR reads, TCRdb re-called clones with MiXCR. These V and J calls are TCRdb output, not the study's own analysis. The data hold approximately 26,000 clones, with 10% to 15% observed a single time. Points from the study as a whole: In blood and tumor, TCR beta diversity was reportedly significantly higher in malignant thyroid tumors than in benign nodules.

Germline V CDR1 and CDR2: SGHTA, FQGTGA. The CDR3 length is 13 residues. The V gene end was trimmed by 8 bases and the J gene end by 8 bases; junction bases not matched to a gene: 9. Thyroid surgery was performed in patients who had received no treatment beforehand. The chain employs TRBV7-3 and TRBJ2-1; 7 bases fit TRBD2. The receptor was derived from a female donor with papillary thyroid cancer or a benign thyroid nodule (not recorded which). Some clones in this sample may be carry-over from other donors' samples. The sample consisted of blood. CDR3 in DNA: TGTGCCAGCCAAGCGGGAATGTGGGATGAGCAGTTCTTC. As protein: CASQAGMWDEQFF.